This TCR beta chain was observed in a study of cytomegalovirus exposure and HLA in healthy donors. Study at large: Early release data held tens of millions of unique TCRs from HLA-typed donors. There were 350 to 400 genotyped donors. Of these, 81% fell in the genetic ancestry cluster associated with self-reported Caucasian donors. Study results and caveats: In a later analysis, parvovirus B19, influenza, CMV and Epstein-Barr virus appeared linked to several top co-occurrence clusters. The classifier was said to identify cytomegalovirus status with high specificity and sensitivity.

Remarks on this clone: Its antigen is as yet unknown.

The PCR contained 60 Vbeta and 13 Jbeta primers. The method was immunoSEQ multiplex PCR; TCRdb's version includes in-frame clones alone and lacks a portion of them. The repertoire holds about 120,000 clones, with 70% to 80% as singletons. CDR3 size: 14 residues. V lost 4 bases and J 0 bases, leaving 9 bases between the germline ends. Looked up from germline, CDR1 is SGHAT and CDR2 is FQNNGV. The sequence was collected from a man over 45 in good health and CMV-seropositive. The rearrangement links TRBV11-2 to TRBJ1-1; tentative D call: TRBD1 (5 bases). Sequenced material: PBMCs. The CDR3 DNA follows: TGTGCCAGCAGCTCCGCAGGGATGAACACTGAAGCTTTCTTT. Residues: CASSSAGMNTEAFF.